The clone carrying this T cell receptor (beta chain) came up once. The sample comes from a study of blood T cell repertoires in COVID-19. Data came from immunoSEQ multiplex PCR; TCRdb stores just in-frame clones and leaves some out. This sample has under 250,000 clones; around 90% occur once, and the top ten carry around 0.84%. Germline values: CDR1 MDHEN, CDR2 SYDVKM. With 3 bases clipped from V and 12 bases from J, the junction kept 11 bases outside the gene matches. The CDR3 spans 14 residues. The receptor's source is a man in his sixties with COVID-19, enrolled during active disease. The specimen was peripheral blood. This chain connects TRBV28 to TRBJ1-2, with 9 bases aligning to TRBD1. The CDR3 nucleotides are TGTGCCAGCAGTTTGCAGCCGGGACAGGGCACGCACACCTTC. Amino acid sequence: CASSLQPGQGTHTF.